This T cell receptor (beta chain) was captured in a study of T cell repertoires in cytomegalovirus infection. In the study overall: Newly reported HLA-C-restricted and thoroughly characterized HLA-B-restricted CMV epitopes were employed.

This clonotype appeared many times. Its target is unknown. MiXCR was run by TCRdb on the reads, yielding one entry per CDR3 protein. The sample has about 400,000 distinct CDR3 sequences; about 35% are singletons. The CDR3 sequence is 15 residues long. Germline CDR1 and CDR2: MNHNS and SASEGT. Trimming left V 5 bases short and J 4 bases short, with 16 bases between. The input for sequencing was cultured PBMCs, taken from culture after CMV antigen stimulation. The gene calls are TRBV6-1 and TRBJ2-3, with D perhaps matching TRBD1 (6 bases). The clonotype was recovered from a human donor in good health (CMV status not recorded). Some clones in this sample may be carry-over from other donors' samples. The CDR3 loop reads CASSTTDSRPDTQYF. CDR3 DNA sequence: TGTGCCAGCAGTACTACGGACAGCCGTCCAGATACGCAGTATTTT.